This is a list of T cell receptor beta chains from one sample in a study of T cell responses to AZD1222 COVID-19 vaccine. The table came from immunoSEQ multiplex PCR; TCRdb's copy has only in-frame clones and leaves some out. The sample consists of some 170,000 clones, roughly nine tenths of them appearing once. Sequences were derived from peripheral blood, sampled on day 0 of AZD1222 vaccination. These receptors were taken from an adult in good health. CDR3s include the opening cysteine and the closing phenylalanine or tryptophan. A row's size may be missing; if present it is once, few, many or a size class.

j_call clone_size v_call cdr3_aa
TRBJ1-1 . TRBV28 CASSLPSMNTEAFF
TRBJ2-1 . TRBV9 CASSVEASGRAYNEQFF
TRBJ1-1 . TRBV12-3/TRBV12-4 CASSFVGQMSF
TRBJ2-7 . TRBV15 CATSRDGGVKGGEQYF
TRBJ2-2 . TRBV2 CASSRDRADSGELFF
TRBJ1-3 . TRBV18 CASSPLKTGASGNTIYF
TRBJ2-3 . TRBV5-4 CASSLTTATTDTQYF
TRBJ2-7 . TRBV20-1 CSARDGTGQYF
TRBJ2-3 . TRBV13 CASSLATGTGRTDTQYF
TRBJ2-2 . TRBV6-5 CASSRSGAGELFF
TRBJ1-4 once TRBV7-2 CARSGGPNEKLFF
TRBJ2-3 . TRBV19 CASSPTRGVRDTQYF
TRBJ2-7 . TRBV6-5 CASSYSPASVTYEQYF
TRBJ1-2 . TRBV30 CAWSGGADGYTF
TRBJ1-1 . TRBV19 CASSIAPPAAFF
TRBJ1-2 . TRBV10-3 CAISRGGPSQANYGYTF
TRBJ2-3 . TRBV6-1 CASSDGKLSDTQYF
TRBJ1-3 . TRBV16 CASHTGISGNTIYF
TRBJ2-5 . TRBV4-2 CASSQVGTAGSQETQYF
TRBJ2-3 . TRBV3-1/TRBV3-2 CASSQGGIVDRTDTQYF
TRBJ2-1 . TRBV7-2 CASSLVGTRGYNEQFF
TRBJ2-3 . TRBV15 CATSRRLAVSGSRDTQYF
TRBJ2-7 . TRBV6-2/TRBV6-3 CASSSRGRARWEQYF
TRBJ2-2 . TRBV5-6 CASSFWASGVNTGELFF